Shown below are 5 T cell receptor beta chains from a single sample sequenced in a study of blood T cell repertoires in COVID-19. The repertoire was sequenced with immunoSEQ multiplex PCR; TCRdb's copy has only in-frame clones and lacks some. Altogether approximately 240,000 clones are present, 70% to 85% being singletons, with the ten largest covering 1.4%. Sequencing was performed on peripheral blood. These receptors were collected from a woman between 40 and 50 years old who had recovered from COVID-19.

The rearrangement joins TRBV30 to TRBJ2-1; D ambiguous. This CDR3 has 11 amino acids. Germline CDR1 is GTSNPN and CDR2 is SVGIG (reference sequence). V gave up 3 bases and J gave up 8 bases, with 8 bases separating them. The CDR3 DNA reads TGTGCCTGGAGCTTGTCTTATGAGCAGTTCTTC. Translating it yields CAWSLSYEQFF.

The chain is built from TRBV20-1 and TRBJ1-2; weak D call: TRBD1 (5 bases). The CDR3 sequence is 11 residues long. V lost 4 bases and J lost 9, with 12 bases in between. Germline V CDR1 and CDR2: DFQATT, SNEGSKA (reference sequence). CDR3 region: CSATREGSYTF. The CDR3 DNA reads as TGCAGTGCTACCAGGGAGGGTAGCTACACCTTC.

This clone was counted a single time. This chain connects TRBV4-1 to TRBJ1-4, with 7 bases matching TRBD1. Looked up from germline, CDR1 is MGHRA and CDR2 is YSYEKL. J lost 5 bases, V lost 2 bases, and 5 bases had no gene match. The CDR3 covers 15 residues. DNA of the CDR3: TGCGCCAGCAGCCAACCGGGACAGACGAATGAAAAACTGTTTTTT. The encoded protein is CASSQPGQTNEKLFF.

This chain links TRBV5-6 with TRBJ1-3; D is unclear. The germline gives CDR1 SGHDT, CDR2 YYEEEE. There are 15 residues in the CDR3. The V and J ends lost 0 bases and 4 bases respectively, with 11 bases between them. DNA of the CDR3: TGTGCCAGCAGCTTGGGACTCCTACGGGGAAACACCATATATTTT. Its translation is CASSLGLLRGNTIYF.

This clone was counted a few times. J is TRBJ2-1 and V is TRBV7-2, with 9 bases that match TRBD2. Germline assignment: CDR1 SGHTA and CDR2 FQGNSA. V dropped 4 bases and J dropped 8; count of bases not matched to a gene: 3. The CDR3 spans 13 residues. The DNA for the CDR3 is TGTGCCAGCAGCTCCCGGACTAGCGATGAGCAGTTCTTC. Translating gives CASSSRTSDEQFF.